The T cell receptor (beta chain) under discussion was sequenced for a study of regulatory T cells in long-lasting Graves disease. Findings and limits, study-wide: Compared with new cases, persistent Graves' patients showed reduced TCR diversity.

Time point noted: newly diagnosed GD, antithyroid drugs for less than 3 months. Following extraction of RNA from PBMCs, that RNA was used to make the TCR library. Between the trimmed V and J ends, which lost 2 bases and 6 bases, there was a span of 16 bases. In germline, CDR1 is ENHRY, CDR2 SYGVKD. The CDR3 loop spans 15 amino acids. Arm-PCR of CDR3 regions and iRepertoire HTBI primers were the basis on which TCR beta libraries were built. TCRdb re-called the multiplex PCR reads with MiXCR, one entry per CDR3 protein. The table shows about 530,000 distinct CDR3 sequences, with about 16% occurring only once. Comment on this clonotype: Its antigen is unknown.

This same sample was also part of a study on T cells in Graves' hyperthyroidism and ophthalmopathy.

The chain has TRBV10-3 and TRBJ2-5; D is perhaps TRBD1 (6 bases). The source material was peripheral blood mononuclear cells (PBMCs), sampled at new diagnosis, from a patient treated with antithyroid drugs. The TCR was taken from a woman between 40 and 65 years old with Graves disease. The CDR3 protein is CAISEPHPRGKTQYF. CDR3 DNA: TGTGCCATCAGTGAGCCCCACCCAAGGGGGAAGACCCAGTACTTC.